The 18 T cell receptor beta chains below all came from one sample that was sequenced in a study of T cells in Graves' hyperthyroidism and ophthalmopathy. Researchers amplified the TCR beta CDR3 regions from RNA transcripts. HTBI primers were the set used in a first-round RT-PCR of the TCR CDR3. Each CDR3 protein gets one entry after TCRdb re-called the multiplex PCR reads with MiXCR. The sample carries around 380,000 distinct CDR3 sequences, 13% recorded once. Input material: blood. The receptors stem from a man aged 25-45 years with Graves' hyperthyroidism that later progressed to Graves' ophthalmopathy.

This clonotype was counted many times. This chain joins TRBV9 and TRBJ2-3; D may be TRBD2 (6 bases). This CDR3 is built from 15 residues. Deletions cut 5 bases from V and 0 bases from J, with 13 bases between. Germline V lookup: CDR1 SGDLS, CDR2 YYNGEE. The CDR3 sequence: CASSPLGTSTDTQYF. Written as DNA, the CDR3 is TGTGCCAGCAGTCCCCTGGGGACTAGCACAGATACGCAGTATTTT.

This clonotype was observed a few times. The CDR3 loop is CASSSGGIEAFF. The CDR3 nucleotides read TGTGCCAGCAGCTCAGGGGGCATAGAAGCTTTCTTT. V usage is TRBV3-1 and J usage is TRBJ1-1; 8 bases match TRBD1. The CDR3 contains 12 residues. The V gene's germline CDR1 is LGHDT and CDR2 YNNKEL (reference sequence). V gave up 5 bases and J gave up 8 bases; unmatched junction bases: 4.

In its sample, this clonotype was seen many times. The chain recombines TRBV28 with TRBJ1-1; TRBD1 aligns across 9 bases. V was pared by 6 bases and J by 5 bases, with 10 bases of the junction left unmatched. Germline assignment: CDR1 MDHEN and CDR2 SYDVKM. This CDR3 contains 15 residues. The CDR3 protein is CASSPWTGARTEAFF. DNA for the CDR3: TGTGCCAGCAGCCCTTGGACAGGGGCGCGGACTGAAGCTTTCTTT.

This clonotype has ten or more counts. The rearrangement links TRBV12-5 to TRBJ2-5, with a weak D call TRBD1 (6 bases). Trimming removed 7 bases at V and 8 bases at J, with 20 bases between. Germline V CDR1 and CDR2: LGHNT, FRNRAP. This CDR3 contains 14 residues. This CDR3 is CASAMDSPKSTQYF. In nucleotides, the CDR3 is TGTGCTAGTGCCATGGACAGTCCCAAGAGTACCCAGTACTTC.

As for this clonotype: A much larger clone differs from this one at a single base, so this may be a read error. No conserved phenylalanine or tryptophan is present at the end of the CDR3, so a read error is the likely explanation. V usage is TRBV11-3 and J usage is TRBJ2-2; D is ambiguous. Trimming stripped 5 bases from V and 2 bases from J, with 3 bases between. Looked up from germline, CDR1 is SGHNT and CDR2 is YENEEA. CDR3 length equals 12 residues. The CDR3 nucleotides read TGTGCCAGCAGCGGAAACACCGGGGAGCTGTTTTCT. It encodes CASSGNTGELFS.

The chain employs TRBV24-1 and TRBJ2-2; TRBD1 or TRBD2 may be the D gene (5 bases each). Germline V gene data show CDR1 as KGHDR and CDR2 as SFDVKD. The CDR3 contains 14 residues. The V end lost 12 bases, the J end lost 11 bases, and 24 bases lay between the germline ends. Here the CDR3 reads CASGKTARKVELFF. The CDR3 coding sequence is TGTGCCTCCGGGAAGACAGCGCGAAAAGTAGAGCTGTTTTTT.

This chain joins TRBV9 and TRBJ2-5; 9 nucleotides agree with TRBD1. V lost 4 bases and J lost 5; bases outside the gene matches: 12. The CDR3 consists of 16 residues. Germline V gene sequence: CDR1 SGDLS, CDR2 YYNGEE. The DNA of the CDR3 is TGTGCCAGCAGCCCATCGGGACAGGGAGGTTTCGAGACCCAGTACTTC. Its translation is CASSPSGQGGFETQYF.

This clonotype was observed many times. The rearrangement joins TRBV6-1 to TRBJ2-1; D not resolved. CDR3 length: 14 amino acids. The V gene's germline CDR1 is MNHNS and CDR2 SASEGT. V gave up 7 bases and J gave up 2 bases, with 12 bases separating them. CDR3 coding DNA: TGTGCCAGCACTGTTCACAACGCCTACAATGAGCAGTTCTTC. Its translation is CASTVHNAYNEQFF.

This clonotype appeared many times. This chain links TRBV12-3 or TRBV12-4 with TRBJ1-2; 7 nucleotides agree with TRBD1. V shed 4 bases and J 7 bases; nucleotides not matched to a gene: 12. CDR3 length: 15 amino acids. In DNA, the CDR3 is TGTGCCAGCAGTTCAAACAGGGGTCCCGGATCTGGCTACACCTTC. Encoded protein: CASSSNRGPGSGYTF.

This clonotype was seen ten or more times. The chain employs TRBV7-9 and TRBJ2-7; the D is unclear. This CDR3 contains 16 residues. With 5 bases removed from V and 1 base from J, the gap between germline ends came to 18 bases. Germline assignment: CDR1 SEHNR and CDR2 FQNEAQ (reference sequence). CDR3 loop: CASSPGFGLGSYEQYF. CDR3 nucleotide sequence: TGTGCCAGCAGCCCCGGGTTTGGTTTAGGTTCCTACGAGCAGTACTTC.

This clonotype was counted many times. The gene calls are TRBV7-9 and TRBJ2-2, with TRBD1 identical over 9 bases. The ends lost 5 bases at V and 6 bases at J; junction bases unmatched: 10. This CDR3 spans 16 amino acids. Germline assignment: CDR1 SEHNR and CDR2 FQNEAQ (reference sequence). The DNA for the CDR3 is TGTGCCAGCAGCCCCGGGACAGGGTACTTCCCCGGGGAGCTGTTTTTT. It codes for CASSPGTGYFPGELFF.

This clonotype was observed many times. The rearrangement uses TRBV28 and TRBJ1-4; D is possibly TRBD1 (5 bases). V gave up 4 bases and J gave up 4 bases, with 13 bases separating them. The CDR3 length is 15 residues. Germline CDR1 and CDR2: MDHEN and SYDVKM. The CDR3 region has the DNA TGTGCCAGCAGTTACGGGGGAGCCCTTAATGAAAAACTGTTTTTT. Protein sequence: CASSYGGALNEKLFF.

This clonotype appeared many times. The chain joins TRBV6-1 to TRBJ1-5, with TRBD1 matching 9 bases. J was trimmed by 1 base and V by 5 bases; bases with no gene match: 3. CDR1 is MNHNS and CDR2 is SASEGT in the germline V gene. The CDR3 has 15 amino acids. The CDR3 bases are TGTGCCAGCAGTAAACAGGGGGCAAGCAATCAGCCCCAGCATTTT. This gives the protein CASSKQGASNQPQHF.

Comments on this clonotype: This clone may be a read error of a much larger clone one base away. This chain joins TRBV6-1 and TRBJ1-3; D remains ambiguous. The CDR3 length is 14 residues. V dropped 6 bases and J dropped 1 base, with 10 bases sitting between them. The germline V gene has CDR1 MNHNS and CDR2 SASEGT. The CDR3 spells CASRAVESGNTIYF. CDR3 sequence (DNA): TGTGCCAGCAGAGCCGTGGAATCTGGAAACACCATATATTTT.

This clonotype occurred many times. V is TRBV7-8 and J is TRBJ2-5; no firm D call. Trimming cost V 2 bases and J 3 bases, with 19 bases left between them. Germline V lookup: CDR1 SGHVS, CDR2 FQNEAQ. The CDR3 contains 17 residues. The CDR3 loop is CASSLHKSGFGEETQYF. Here the CDR3 DNA reads TGTGCCAGCAGCTTACATAAGTCGGGCTTTGGTGAAGAGACCCAGTACTTC. The entire variable domain, with the rest obtained from reference TRBV7-8 and TRBJ2-5, is as follows: GAGVSQSPRYKVAKRGQDVALRCDPISGHVSLFWYQQALGQGPEFLTYFQNEAQLDKSGLPSDRFFAERPEGSVSTLKIQRTQQEDSAVYLCASSLHKSGFGEETQYFGPGTRLLVL.

The chain has TRBV9 and TRBJ2-7; TRBD2 matches at 10 bases. The CDR3 runs to 14 residues. Trimming cost V 4 bases and J 6 bases; bases outside gene matches: 7. Germline CDR1 reads SGDLS; CDR2 reads YYNGEE. Here the CDR3 DNA reads TGTGCCAGCAGCATGAGCGGGGGGGCAGGCGAGCAGTACTTC. Protein: CASSMSGGAGEQYF.

This clonotype came up many times. Written as DNA, the CDR3 is TGTGCCAGCAGTCCCGGGACAGGGGGTATAAACATTCAGTACTTC. This encodes CASSPGTGGINIQYF. The J gene is TRBJ2-4, the V gene TRBV28; 11 bases line up with TRBD1. V was pared by 5 bases and J by 6 bases, with 6 bases of the junction left unmatched. The CDR3 has 15 amino acids. The germline V gene has CDR1 MDHEN and CDR2 SYDVKM.

At least ten counts were recorded for this clonotype. This rearrangement joins TRBV6-1 to TRBJ2-7; 10 nucleotides agree with TRBD1. Germline lookup yields CDR1 MNHNS and CDR2 SASEGT. The CDR3 loop spans 15 amino acids. The V and J ends lost 5 bases and 4 bases, in that order; junction bases with no gene match: 8. The CDR3 DNA reads as TGTGCCAGCAGTTACCACGGGACAGGGGTATACGAGCAGTACTTC. This sequence encodes CASSYHGTGVYEQYF.